This note documents a single T cell receptor (beta chain) sequence. Its antigen is still unknown. Included in the TCR beta cDNA libraries were unique molecular identifiers. In TCRdb, the PCR reads were re-called with MiXCR into one record per CDR3 protein. The sample records about 380,000 distinct CDR3 sequences, about a third being singletons. Germline CDR1 and CDR2: DFQATT and SNEGSKA (reference sequence). V lost 0 bases to trimming and J lost 2 bases, with 15 bases between them. The CDR3 is made up of 16 amino acids. The sample is drawn from a study of post-analysis software for immune sequencing data. On the study more broadly: Several disease courses (relapsing-remitting, secondary progressive and progressive-relapsing) of multiple sclerosis were included.

The study's findings and limits: TRBV5-6, TRBV5-1 and TRBV20-1 were among 4 or 5 TRBV segments more frequent in patients than controls. Same-batch preparations were strongly co-clustered by F measure. For normalized Chao1 diversity, multiple sclerosis patients scored significantly lower than controls did.

The rearrangement joins TRBV20-1 to TRBJ2-3, with a tentative D call TRBD2 (6 bases). The receptor was isolated from a girl aged 5-17 years with multiple sclerosis. Specimen: blood. The chain's CDR3 is CSARDRRLAYTDTQYF. Written as DNA, the CDR3 is TGCAGTGCTAGAGATCGTCGGCTAGCGTACACAGATACGCAGTATTTT.